The T cell receptor beta chain described here comes from a study of blood T cell repertoires in COVID-19. Looking at the study overall: PBMCs, B-cell-depleted T cells, or T cells were the source of the cDNA or gDNA that made up the material.

Participants were aged about 18 to 100 years from roughly 26 US areas. Allocation to cohorts depended on clinical history reported by the participants. The CDR3 totals 15 residues. Trimming took off 3 bases at V and 6 bases at J, with 12 bases between the two ends. Germline V CDR1 and CDR2: KGHSH, LQKENI. Here immunoSEQ multiplex PCR was the method, and the copy in TCRdb shows in-frame clones only, minus some. The sample shows approximately 240,000 clones, about 85% of them seen only once. This clone was observed a few times. The chain carries TRBV18 and TRBJ1-6; D not resolved. Material: PBMCs or T cells enriched from blood (not recorded which). The origin of this receptor is a woman in her thirties with acute COVID-19. The DNA of the CDR3 is TGTGCCAGCTCACCTCAAGCGGAGGCTAATTCACCCCTCCACTTT. Its translation: CASSPQAEANSPLHF.